Following are 2 T cell receptor beta chains from one sample sequenced in a study of blood T cell repertoires in COVID-19. The assay was immunoSEQ multiplex PCR, and TCRdb's table has in-frame clones only and misses some. The repertoire has approximately 70,000 clones, around 83% of them found once; the top ten carry 35% to 40%. The material sequenced was peripheral blood. The receptors were sampled from an elderly woman with active or convalescent COVID-19.

The chain uses TRBV4-1 and TRBJ1-1, with D maybe TRBD1 (5 bases). V was clipped by 0 bases and J by 5 bases, with 22 bases between them. The germline V gene has CDR1 MGHRA and CDR2 YSYEKL. There are 18 residues in the CDR3. CDR3 nucleotide sequence: TGCGCCAGCAGCCAAGACCGGTGGGGGAGACGGGAGGAGACTGAAGCTTTCTTT. It is translated as CASSQDRWGRREETEAFF.

This rearrangement joins TRBV7-2 to TRBJ1-5; D is uncertain. This CDR3 is 12 amino acids long. V dropped 4 bases and J dropped 7 bases, with 8 bases sitting between them. Germline assignment: CDR1 SGHTA and CDR2 FQGNSA. This chain's CDR3 is CASSSTKQPQHF. The CDR3 DNA follows: TGTGCCAGCAGCTCTACGAAGCAGCCCCAGCATTTT.